This T cell receptor (beta chain) is from a study of T cell changes during pregnancy in multiple sclerosis. Assay: immunoSEQ multiplex PCR; the TCRdb copy retains only in-frame clones and omits some. The sample holds 45,000 to 70,000 clones, 92% seen once. There are 13 residues in the CDR3. The V end lost 9 bases, the J end lost 2 bases, and 12 bases lay between the germline ends. The rearrangement joins TRBV5-3 to TRBJ1-3; no definite D call. TRBV5-3 is an open reading frame, and its role is uncertain. The sequence derives from a female donor with multiple sclerosis, enrolled in a pregnancy study. Sample: CD4+ T cells from peripheral blood mononuclear cells, taken after pregnancy. The CDR3 protein is CAKNGRPGNTIYF. The CDR3 DNA reads TGTGCCAAAAACGGGAGACCTGGAAACACCATATATTTT.